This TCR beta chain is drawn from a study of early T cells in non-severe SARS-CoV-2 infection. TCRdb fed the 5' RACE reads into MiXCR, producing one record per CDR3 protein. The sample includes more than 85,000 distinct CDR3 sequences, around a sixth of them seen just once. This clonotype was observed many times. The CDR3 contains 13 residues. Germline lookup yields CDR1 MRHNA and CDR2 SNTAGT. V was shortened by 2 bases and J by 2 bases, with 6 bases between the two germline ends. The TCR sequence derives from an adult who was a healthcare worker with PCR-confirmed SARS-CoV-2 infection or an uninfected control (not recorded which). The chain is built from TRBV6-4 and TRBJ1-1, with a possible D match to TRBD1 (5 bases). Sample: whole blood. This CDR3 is CASSDRDNTEAFF. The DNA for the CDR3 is TGTGCCAGCAGTGACCGGGACAACACTGAAGCTTTCTTT.